The 32 T cell receptor beta chains in this list originate from one sample, sequenced in a study of blood T cell repertoires in COVID-19 (dated by TCRdb to about 2020). Preparation of the library involved the immunoSEQ multiplex PCR assay. What TCRdb holds here is the immuneACCESS table cut down to in-frame rearrangements. Part of the clones is not present; checked against another copy, under half of the missing clones reflect an unresolved V gene, and the others are unexplained. For this sample there are roughly 110,000 clones; approximately 89% appear just once. Around 7% of the sample is held by the ten biggest clonotypes. Sequencing input: peripheral blood. All receptors come from a man over 45 with active or convalescent COVID-19.

The CDR3 is CASSRDRFVSYEQYF. The CDR3 DNA reads TGTGCCAGCAGCCGCGACAGGTTCGTGTCCTACGAGCAGTACTTC. The chain combines TRBV28 with TRBJ2-7, with D possibly being TRBD1 (6 bases). Germline CDR1 is MDHEN and CDR2 is SYDVKM. With 6 bases removed from V and 1 base from J, the gap between germline ends came to 16 bases. The CDR3 consists of 15 residues.

The chain joins TRBV5-1 to TRBJ2-7; the match to TRBD1 covers 7 bases. Trimming removed 0 bases from V and 2 bases from J; junction bases left unmatched: 2. Germline assignment: CDR1 SGHRS and CDR2 YFSETQ. This CDR3 region has 14 residues. CDR3 loop: CASSLGQGPYEQYF. CDR3 DNA: TGCGCCAGCAGCTTGGGACAGGGTCCCTACGAGCAGTACTTC.

On this clone itself: No DNA is shown, since the ends of the CDR3 on it are uncertain; the CDR3 is the one TCRdb lists. V is TRBV5-1 and J is TRBJ1-2; TRBD1, as called in the table, went unchecked against the DNA. The CDR3 has 15 amino acids, counting both end residues. Per the germline V gene, CDR1 is SGHRS and CDR2 is YFSETQ. The CDR3: CASSSSTDSPYGYTF.

V and J are TRBV21-1 and TRBJ1-5. TRBV21-1 is classified as a pseudogene. The CDR3 totals 15 residues. The CDR3 DNA reads TGTGCCAGCAGCAAAGTTGACTGTAGCAATCAGCCCCAGCATTTT. This encodes CASSKVDCSNQPQHF.

V is TRBV7-8 and J is TRBJ1-5; no clear D. This CDR3 has 13 amino acids. The V end lost 2 bases, the J end lost 7 bases, and 9 bases lay between the germline ends. CDR1 is SGHVS, CDR2 FQNEAQ, per germline. CDR3 sequence (DNA): TGTGCCAGCAGCTTAAATTCAGGACAGCCCCAGCATTTT. Translating gives CASSLNSGQPQHF.

The rearrangement uses TRBV28 and TRBJ2-1; D not certain. The CDR3 consists of 13 residues. Germline V gene data show CDR1 as MDHEN and CDR2 as SYDVKM. V was shortened by 2 bases and J by 5 bases, with 7 bases between the two germline ends. The CDR3 nucleotides are TGTGCCAGCAGTTTAAGCACCGACAATGAGCAGTTCTTC. Its protein is CASSLSTDNEQFF. The variable domain in full, completed from reference TRBV28 and TRBJ2-1, reads DVKVTQSSRYLVKRTGEKVFLECVQDMDHENMFWYRQDPGLGLRLIYFSYDVKMKEKGDIPEGYSVSREKKERFSLILESASTNQTSMYLCASSLSTDNEQFFGPGTRLTVL.

In its sample, this clone was seen a few times. The J gene is TRBJ2-7, the V gene TRBV11-2, with 15 bases aligning to TRBD2. Trimming removed 4 bases from V and 6 bases from J; junction bases left unmatched: 1. The CDR3 consists of 14 residues. The germline CDR1 and CDR2 sequences are SGHAT and FQNNGV. The CDR3, as DNA: TGTGCCAGCAGCTGGACTAGCGGGAGGGCCGAGCAGTACTTC. Its translation is CASSWTSGRAEQYF.

The gene calls are TRBV5-1 and TRBJ2-6, with a possible D match to TRBD1 (6 bases). The V and J ends lost 2 bases and 0 bases respectively, with 12 bases between them. The CDR3 loop spans 17 amino acids. Germline loops: CDR1 SGHRS, CDR2 YFSETQ. The CDR3 nucleotides are TGCGCCAGCAGCTTTACAGGGAGTAGCTCTGGGGCCAACGTCCTGACTTTC. This translates into CASSFTGSSSGANVLTF.

This clone was observed a single time. The chain employs TRBV7-8 and TRBJ2-7; possible D gene TRBD2, 6 bases. Trimming shortened V by 1 base and J by 3 bases, and 22 bases separated the two germline ends. Per the germline V gene, CDR1 is SGHVS and CDR2 is FQNEAQ. The CDR3 has 18 residues. The CDR3 DNA follows: TGTGCCAGCAGCTTAGTGGTACTGACTACCGGGACTGGCTACGAGCAGTACTTC. Protein sequence: CASSLVVLTTGTGYEQYF.

The J gene is TRBJ1-1, the V gene TRBV6-5; D uncertain. The CDR3 is made up of 16 amino acids. Trimming removed 2 bases at V and 0 bases at J, with 13 bases between. CDR1 and CDR2 from the germline V gene are MNHEY and SVGAGI. The CDR3 DNA follows: TGTGCCAGCAGTTACAGAGCGGGCAGTTTGAACACTGAAGCTTTCTTT. It is translated as CASSYRAGSLNTEAFF.

The table lists this clone with a few counts. The gene calls are TRBV15 and TRBJ1-2, with a weak D call TRBD1 (5 bases). V was trimmed by 4 bases and J by 4 bases, leaving 10 bases between them. This CDR3 has 13 residues. Germline CDR1 reads LNHNV; CDR2 reads YYDKDF (reference sequence). The CDR3 protein is CATSNQGIYGYTF. The CDR3 nucleotides are TGTGCCACCAGCAACCAGGGTATCTATGGCTACACCTTC.

The chain is built from TRBV5-1 and TRBJ2-2, with a weak D call TRBD2 (6 bases). Germline CDR1 SGHRS, CDR2 YFSETQ. V was shortened by 4 bases and J by 4 bases, with 14 bases between the two germline ends. The CDR3 sequence is 15 residues long. In DNA form, the CDR3 reads TGCGCCAGCAGCACCGGGAGTCACTCCACCGGGGAGCTGTTTTTT. It translates to CASSTGSHSTGELFF.

The chain uses TRBV3-1 (or the pseudogene TRBV3-2) and TRBJ1-2; possibly TRBD1 for D (6 bases). Germline values: CDR1 LGHDT, CDR2 YNNKEL (reference sequence). V was clipped by 1 base and J by 8 bases, with 17 bases between them. This CDR3 comprises 15 residues. DNA of the CDR3: TGTGCCAGCAGCCAAGTGGGAGGGGGGCGAGGAGGCTACACCTTC. This encodes CASSQVGGGRGGYTF.

The chain has TRBV19 and TRBJ1-5; D remains ambiguous. V lost 6 bases and J 7 bases, leaving 13 bases between the germline ends. The CDR3 is 13 residues long. CDR1 and CDR2 from the germline V gene are LNHDA and SQIVND (reference sequence). The CDR3 protein is CASSEQPGQPQHF. CDR3 in DNA: TGTGCCAGTAGCGAACAACCGGGGCAGCCCCAGCATTTT.

The gene calls are TRBV30 and TRBJ1-2; D might be TRBD1 (5 bases). The germline gives CDR1 GTSNPN, CDR2 SVGIG (reference sequence). This CDR3 region has 12 residues. V lost 3 bases, J lost 1 base, and 6 bases lay in between. The CDR3 bases are TGTGCCTGGAGACAGGATAACTATGGCTACACCTTC. The encoded protein is CAWRQDNYGYTF.

The chain couples TRBV11-3 to TRBJ1-6; perhaps TRBD1 as D (5 bases). The CDR3 contains 14 residues. With 5 bases removed from V and 9 bases from J, the gap between germline ends came to 14 bases. The germline CDR1 and CDR2 sequences are SGHNT and YENEEA. CDR3: CASSLGGEGSPLHF. For the CDR3, the DNA is TGTGCCAGCAGCCTCGGAGGGGAAGGTTCACCCCTCCACTTT.

The chain is built from TRBV5-1 and TRBJ2-3; possible D gene TRBD2, 6 bases. The CDR3 is made up of 14 amino acids. Trimming removed 2 bases from V and 2 bases from J, with 9 bases in between. Germline CDR1 reads SGHRS; CDR2 reads YFSETQ. For the CDR3, the DNA is TGCGCCAGCAGCTTCGGGACTTACACAGATACGCAGTATTTT. Protein: CASSFGTYTDTQYF.

This chain uses TRBV6-2 or TRBV6-3 with TRBJ1-5; 7 nucleotides align to TRBD1. Germline V lookup: CDR1 MNHEY, CDR2 SVGEGT. Unmatched junction bases numbered 9, after V lost 6 bases and J lost 7 bases. The CDR3 covers 14 residues. CDR3 amino acids: CASSLDRDVQPQHF. CDR3 DNA: TGTGCCAGCAGCCTAGACAGGGACGTCCAGCCCCAGCATTTT.

The rearrangement uses TRBV9 and TRBJ1-1; no definite D call. There are 11 residues in the CDR3. V lost 2 bases, J lost 10 bases, and 9 bases lay in between. The germline CDR1 and CDR2 sequences are SGDLS and YYNGEE. The CDR3: CASSVGTRAFF. CDR3 nucleotide sequence: TGTGCCAGCAGCGTGGGCACTAGAGCTTTCTTT. Filled out from reference TRBV9 and TRBJ1-1, the complete variable domain reads DSGVTQTPKHLITATGQRVTLRCSPRSGDLSVYWYQQSLDQGLQFLIQYYNGEERAKGNILERFSAQQFPDLHSELNLSSLELGDSALYFCASSVGTRAFFGQGTRLTVV.

The V and J genes are TRBV29-1 and TRBJ2-3; D perhaps matches TRBD2 (6 bases). This CDR3 contains 12 residues. The V end lost 3 bases, the J end lost 3 bases, and 7 bases lay between the germline ends. Germline-derived CDR1 and CDR2 are SQVTM and ANQGSEA. CDR3 in DNA: TGCAGCGTTGAGAGCGGGACAGATACGCAGTATTTT. Its translation is CSVESGTDTQYF.

This clone was observed once. This chain connects TRBV11-2 to TRBJ2-5, with 11 bases aligning to TRBD2. Unmatched junction bases numbered 6, after V lost 5 bases and J lost 1 base. This CDR3 contains 16 residues. Germline V gives CDR1 SGHAT, CDR2 FQNNGV. Here the CDR3 reads CASSRGLAGIQETQYF. The CDR3, as DNA: TGTGCCAGCAGCCGAGGACTAGCGGGTATCCAAGAGACCCAGTACTTC. Combining the CDR3 with reference TRBV11-2 and TRBJ2-5 gives the whole variable domain EAGVAQSPRYKIIEKRQSVAFWCNPISGHATLYWYQQILGQGPKLLIQFQNNGVVDDSQLPKDRFSAERLKGVDSTLKIQPAKLEDSAVYLCASSRGLAGIQETQYFGPGTRLLVL.

This chain uses TRBV2 with TRBJ2-1; TRBD1 is a possible D gene (6 bases). Germline-derived CDR1 and CDR2 are SNHLY and FYNNEI. Trimming took off 5 bases at V and 3 bases at J, with 17 bases between the two ends. This CDR3 contains 16 residues. Here the CDR3 reads CASSLLRTDYYNEQFF. The CDR3 DNA reads as TGTGCCAGCAGTCTCCTTAGGACAGACTACTACAATGAGCAGTTCTTC.

The chain combines TRBV11-3 with TRBJ1-1; 12 nucleotides line up with TRBD1. The CDR3 sequence is 16 residues long. The junction had 7 bases not matched to a gene; V was cut back by 5 bases and J by 3 bases. The germline V gene encodes CDR1 SGHNT and CDR2 YENEEA. DNA for the CDR3: TGTGCCAGCAGCCCCGGGACAGGGGGCGCGGACACTGAAGCTTTCTTT. Protein: CASSPGTGGADTEAFF.

The chain recombines TRBV19 with TRBJ2-2; the match to TRBD1 covers 8 bases. CDR3 size: 15 residues. J lost 6 bases, V lost 3 bases, and 6 bases had no gene match. CDR1 and CDR2 from the germline V gene are LNHDA and SQIVND (reference sequence). CDR3 loop: CASSMGTGLPGELFF. The CDR3 DNA reads TGTGCCAGTAGTATGGGGACAGGCCTGCCCGGGGAGCTGTTTTTT.

The chain combines TRBV18 with TRBJ1-5, with 7 bases identical to TRBD1. CDR1 and CDR2 from the germline V gene are KGHSH and LQKENI. V lost 5 bases and J lost 3; bases outside the gene matches: 7. The CDR3 has 15 residues. The CDR3 reads CASSSVGQNNQPQHF. DNA of the CDR3: TGTGCCAGCTCATCAGTGGGACAGAACAATCAGCCCCAGCATTTT. The full variable domain, completed using reference TRBV18 and TRBJ1-5, is NAGVMQNPRHLVRRRGQEARLRCSPMKGHSHVYWYRQLPEEGLKFMVYLQKENIIDESGMPKERFSAEFPKEGPSILRIQQVVRGDSAAYFCASSSVGQNNQPQHFGDGTRLSIL.

This chain connects TRBV11-2 to TRBJ2-5; D perhaps matches TRBD2 (6 bases). Trimming removed 5 bases at V and 2 bases at J, with 18 bases between. Germline V gene lookup returns CDR1 SGHAT and CDR2 FQNNGV. This CDR3 region has 16 residues. CDR3 region: CASSPFWRELQETQYF. The CDR3 nucleotides read TGTGCCAGCAGCCCCTTTTGGCGGGAACTACAAGAGACCCAGTACTTC.

The chain combines TRBV30 with TRBJ2-7; the D is unclear. Trimming cost V 2 bases and J 2 bases, with 13 bases left between them. Germline loops: CDR1 GTSNPN, CDR2 SVGIG (reference sequence). The CDR3 is made up of 14 amino acids. CDR3 residues: CAWSLDIGPYEQYF. The DNA of the CDR3 is TGTGCCTGGAGTCTCGATATTGGGCCCTACGAGCAGTACTTC.

The CDR3 reads CASSWEGASYEQYF. DNA of the CDR3: TGTGCCAGCAGTTGGGAAGGGGCCTCCTACGAGCAGTACTTC. The chain has TRBV28 and TRBJ2-7; weak D call: TRBD1 (5 bases). This CDR3 has 14 amino acids. CDR1 MDHEN and CDR2 SYDVKM come from the germline V gene. Trimming removed 4 bases from V and 0 bases from J, with 10 bases in between.

The V and J genes are TRBV15 and TRBJ2-1; no definite D call. This CDR3 is built from 15 residues. With 1 base removed from V and 1 base from J, the gap between germline ends came to 8 bases. The germline V gene has CDR1 LNHNV and CDR2 YYDKDF (reference sequence). CDR3 sequence: CATSRAQNSYNEQFF. In nucleotides, the CDR3 is TGTGCCACCAGCAGAGCTCAGAATTCCTACAATGAGCAGTTCTTC.

The rearrangement joins TRBV5-1 to TRBJ1-1, with 9 bases aligning to TRBD1. The J segment lost 6 bases and the V segment lost 1 base, leaving 4 bases of the junction unmatched. This CDR3 contains 14 residues. The germline gives CDR1 SGHRS, CDR2 YFSETQ. In nucleotides, the CDR3 is TGCGCCAGCAGCTTGACAGGGGGCAACGCTGAAGCTTTCTTT. This encodes CASSLTGGNAEAFF.

This clone was detected a few times. This chain uses TRBV27 with TRBJ1-2; D might be TRBD1 (6 bases). V was shortened by 2 bases and J by 7 bases, with 20 bases between the two germline ends. In germline, CDR1 is MNHEY, CDR2 SMNVEV (reference sequence). The CDR3 runs 16 residues. Here the CDR3 DNA reads TGTGCCAGCAGTTTACGGCCGAGGCAGGGGTTTTCTGGCTACACCTTC. Its translation is CASSLRPRQGFSGYTF.

The V gene is TRBV6-4, the J gene TRBJ2-1, with 7 nucleotides matching TRBD2. The germline V gene encodes CDR1 MRHNA and CDR2 SNTAGT. Trimming cost V 4 bases and J 7 bases; bases outside gene matches: 10. The CDR3 has 15 amino acids. The DNA for the CDR3 is TGTGCCAGCAGTGCTGCAGCGGGAACGGGTAATGAGCAGTTCTTC. Translation: CASSAAAGTGNEQFF.